This paragraph reports one T cell receptor (beta chain). Its antigen is currently not known. There are no base qualities to consult, and no much larger clone falls within one base. To be included, a participant needed at least one PBMC sample from before ART initiation plus at least two post-ART samples. Every participant with HIV received treatment in the United States of America. Cryopreserved samples of about 0.95-11 million PBMC were thawed and washed before DNA extraction. At the time of the earliest PBMC sample, participants with HIV were aged between about 23 and 54 years. PBMC samples from each participant spanned 1-4 timepoints before ART initiation and 2-8 timepoints after ART initiation, with a median of 7 samples. For every participant, serial HIV viral load, CD4+ T-cell count, ART history and demographic data were obtained. Genomic DNA was extracted from unsorted PBMC with a Qiagen kit on a QIAcube, with processing performed in batches of 12 samples.

The immunoSEQ hsTCRB v3.0 assay was used at survey level resolution to sequence the TRB variable region. The targeted TRB sequencing depth was roughly 35,000-50,000 T-cell genomes per sample. An Illumina MiSeq with a v3 150-cycle kit was used to sequence the pooled TRB libraries. In the authors' own workflow: Repertoire analysis was run in R within a reproducible Nextflow workflow that covered QC, data transformation and analysis. LymphoSeq2, an R package for AIRR-Seq data exploration, was used to implement custom analyses. Four samples that yielded fewer than 5000 total TRB sequences were excluded, so that approximately 200 HIV repertoires were analyzed. Among the 170 to 200 retained HIV repertoires, 55 to 60 were collected before ART initiation and roughly 130 after ART initiation. Repertoires were downsampled to 5000 TRB nucleotide sequences, and summary statistics were averaged over 100 downsampling iterations. The analysis kept only TRB sequences whose CDR3 regions were at least seven amino acids long. A Shannon entropy-derived clonality score and the Gini coefficient were used to measure diversity. In repertoire networks, the top 5000 CDR3 amino acid sequences were linked whenever an edit distance of one separated two sequences. GLIPH2 predicted antigen specificity groups and MHC restriction for TRB CDR3 amino acid sequences. To flag known CMV, EBV, HIV or tissue antigen associations, CDR3 amino acid sequences were matched against VDJdb and McPAS-TCR. Pre-ART, post-ART and control groups were compared with Wilcoxon signed-rank tests and Holm-Bonferroni correction. TCRdb's version of the immuneACCESS table is confined to in-frame rearrangements and falls short of the full clone set. An unresolved V gene accounts for under half of the shortfall where checked; the remainder is of unknown origin. The V and J calls and clone size come from that table; D and trimming were worked out from the DNA. The sample includes 25,000 to 40,000 clones, with 96% observed a single time. The ten largest clones represent 2.4% of the sample.

The record originates from a study of long-term antiretroviral therapy in people with HIV (dated by TCRdb to the early 2020s). Turning to the overall study: The earliest samples were collected about a decade before the 2015 WHO recommendation for immediate ART, when ART was typically delayed until CD4 counts fell. A retrospective serial study tested whether changes in peripheral blood TRB repertoire composition and diversity were associated with ART initiation and durable HIV suppression. Of the 30 participants with HIV, approximately ten were female. No cross-contamination during QIAcube processing was seen in test extractions of a monoclonal T-cell line run alongside roughly 35 polyclonal samples. The cohort contributed about 180 cryopreserved PBMC samples from under 35 adults with confirmed HIV infection, collected serially over a mean of approximately six years (range 1-12). What the work shows at the level of the full study, not this receptor alone: Since PBMC availability was limited, sequencing covered only the TCR beta chain, with no alpha chain pairing. HIV repertoires had narrower CDR3 length ranges than controls, and the network structure suggested an antigen-experienced repertoire that shifted only slightly toward naive after ART. Starting ART was linked to a significant rise in TRB diversity, yet even with long-term ART the diversity remained significantly lower than in transplant donor controls. The samples were dated from about 2004 to 2017, and the ART regimens that were used may be less effective than current ART regimens. Inferences about post-ART repertoire changes were limited because no data were available on ART adherence, viral resistance or therapy changes. At every time point, the repertoire was dominated by expanded TRB clones first identified before ART initiation, although this dominance fluctuated and, in many PLHIV, declined after ART. Because pre-ART samples had limited cell numbers, profiling was done on unsorted PBMC rather than on sorted CD4+ and CD8+ T cells.

In the germline V gene (reference sequence), CDR1 corresponds to MNHNY and CDR2 to SVGAGI. Trimming leaves V shorter by 6 bases and J shorter by 3 bases, with the junction holding 5 bases beyond the gene matches. The CDR3 runs 13 residues from the cysteine to the phenylalanine. The retained sequence is limited to the CDR3, 39 bases, with the frame set at the first base. Sequenced material: unsorted PBMCs, taken around 6.6 years after starting antiretroviral therapy. The chain is made from TRBV6-6 and TRBJ2-7; 7 of the junction bases match TRBD1. The TCR comes from a man aged 30 to 45 with HIV. The DNA sequence is TGTGCCAGCAGACAGGGGCCGGGCTACGAGCAGTACTTC. Protein translation: CASRQGPGYEQYF.